This TCR beta chain was profiled in a study of graft-versus-host responses after intestinal transplantation. V lost 7 bases to trimming and J lost 5 bases, with 20 bases between them. CDR1 is SEHNR and CDR2 is FQNEAQ in the germline V gene (reference sequence). This CDR3 has 15 residues. Profiling relied on immunoSEQ multiplex PCR, and the TCRdb table lists in-frame clones only, not all of them. The sample has over 65,000 clones; under 95% are singletons. For this clone: Its specificity is not known.

This sequence originates from a human donor who was the organ donor for an intestinal transplant. The chain joins TRBV7-9 to TRBJ1-2; D ambiguous. Here the sequenced sample was unstimulated CD8+ T cells sorted from spleen or lymph node cells, taken before transplant. The CDR3 coding sequence is TGTGCCAGCACCTCGAATCTTCTGGTTGGGTATGGCTACACCTTC. This encodes CASTSNLLVGYGYTF.